This TCR beta chain was sequenced for a study of vaccination and CD4 T cells after COVID-19. Whole-study results and caveats: A nonsignificant rise from roughly 22 to 38 was seen in the median number of SARS-CoV-2-reactive clonotypes.

Treatment specified: approximately nine-day PBMC culture with coronavirus spike peptide pools or control peptides (ViraFEST assay). Wells that each held some 2 million PBMCs were cultured with around 9.9 IU/ml IL-2 and about 10 ug/ml peptide pools. The Oncomine TCR Beta short-read assay sequenced DNA from cultured CD4+ T cells. Researchers extracted genomic DNA from CD4+ T cells that had been cultured. MiXCR, run by TCRdb on the PCR reads, gives a single entry per CDR3 protein. The sample records some 21,000 distinct CDR3 sequences, 40% to 45% being singletons. Germline V gene sequence: CDR1 SNHLY, CDR2 FYNNEI. The CDR3 spans 12 residues. V lost 6 bases to trimming and J lost 5 bases, with 10 bases between them. This clonotype showed up just a few times. What it binds is not known.

The sample consisted of CD4+ T cells from blood, cultured in vitro, taken before SARS-CoV-2 vaccination. This TCR derives from a human donor who received a COVID-19 vaccine. The chain couples TRBV2 to TRBJ2-5; maybe TRBD1 (5 bases). In DNA, the CDR3 is TGTGCCAGCAGGGGGCTGGGGGAGACCCAGTACTTC. It is translated as CASRGLGETQYF.